The 10 T cell receptor beta chains presented below share a single source sample, sequenced in a study of T cell responses to AZD1222 COVID-19 vaccine. Using immunoSEQ multiplex PCR, the repertoire was profiled, and TCRdb retains in-frame clones only, with some absent. The profile shows over 110,000 clones, roughly nine tenths of them singletons. The sequencing here drew on peripheral blood, taken on day 0 of AZD1222 vaccination. The source of these receptors is an adult in good health.

The CDR3 reads CASSFSSSGRDTDTQYF. The CDR3, as DNA: TGCGCCAGCAGTTTTTCCTCTAGCGGGAGGGACACAGATACGCAGTATTTT. This chain joins TRBV4-1 and TRBJ2-3; 12 nucleotides agree with TRBD2. Germline V lookup: CDR1 MGHRA, CDR2 YSYEKL. There are 17 residues in the CDR3. V lost 6 bases and J lost 2; bases outside the gene matches: 9.

The gene calls are TRBV2 and TRBJ1-6; 10 bases fit TRBD1. From germline, CDR1 is SNHLY and CDR2 FYNNEI. The CDR3 is made up of 15 amino acids. V trimming: 2 bases; J trimming: 10 bases; junction bases outside the gene matches: 5. The CDR3 protein is CASSEIGTGESPLHF. CDR3 coding DNA: TGTGCCAGCAGTGAAATCGGGACAGGGGAATCACCCCTCCACTTT. The full variable domain, rest sourced from reference TRBV2 and TRBJ1-6, is EPEVTQTPSHQVTQMGQEVILRCVPISNHLYFYWYRQILGQKVEFLVSFYNNEISEKSEIFDDQFSVERPDGSNFTLKIRSTKLEDSAMYFCASSEIGTGESPLHFGNGTRLTVT.

The chain employs TRBV19 and TRBJ1-1; 9 nucleotides match TRBD1. This CDR3 has 16 amino acids. Germline V gene data show CDR1 as LNHDA and CDR2 as SQIVND (reference sequence). V was pared by 5 bases and J by 5 bases, with 12 bases of the junction left unmatched. The CDR3 bases are TGTGCCAGTAGTGCCTTCCCACAGGGGGCAGGGACTGAAGCTTTCTTT. Its protein product is CASSAFPQGAGTEAFF. Together with reference TRBV19 and TRBJ1-1, the CDR3 gives the full variable domain: DGGITQSPKYLFRKEGQNVTLSCEQNLNHDAMYWYRQDPGQGLRLIYYSQIVNDFQKGDIAEGYSVSREKKESFPLTVTSAQKNPTAFYLCASSAFPQGAGTEAFFGQGTRLTVV.

The chain links TRBV20-1 to TRBJ1-4, with D unresolved. This CDR3 has 11 residues. In germline, CDR1 is DFQATT, CDR2 SNEGSKA (reference sequence). Trimming left V 5 bases short and J 8 bases short, with 9 bases between. The CDR3 coding sequence is TGCAGTGCTGGGTACGGCGAAAAACTGTTTTTT. Amino acid sequence: CSAGYGEKLFF.

V and J are TRBV5-8 and TRBJ2-3, with 8 bases lining up with TRBD2. V dropped 3 bases and J dropped 4; count of bases not matched to a gene: 22. There are 20 residues in the CDR3. Germline assignment: CDR1 SGHTS and CDR2 YDEGEE. The CDR3 sequence is CASSSAAAETAGVESDTQYF. CDR3 nucleotides: TGTGCCAGCAGCTCGGCCGCCGCGGAAACAGCGGGAGTGGAATCAGATACGCAGTATTTT.

Here the CDR3 reads CASTTGAGTEAFF. In nucleotides, the CDR3 is TGTGCCAGCACTACAGGGGCAGGTACTGAAGCTTTCTTT. V is TRBV2 and J is TRBJ1-1; 7 nucleotides align to TRBD1. The germline gives CDR1 SNHLY, CDR2 FYNNEI. The CDR3 is 13 amino acids. Losses at the gene ends were 7 bases for V and 5 bases for J; bases not matched to a gene: 7.

This chain links TRBV28 with TRBJ2-5; perhaps TRBD1 as D (6 bases). CDR1 and CDR2 from the germline V gene are MDHEN and SYDVKM. The CDR3 runs to 14 residues. Trimming removed 7 bases from V and 2 bases from J, with 14 bases in between. The CDR3 here is CASTEQGPQETQYF. The CDR3 bases are TGTGCCAGCACCGAACAGGGACCTCAAGAGACCCAGTACTTC.

This chain joins TRBV28 and TRBJ1-6; D not certain. The V and J ends lost 5 bases and 3 bases respectively, with 2 bases between them. The CDR3 sequence is 12 residues long. CDR1 MDHEN and CDR2 SYDVKM come from the germline V gene. CDR3 amino acids: CASSNYNSPLHF. The CDR3 nucleotides read TGTGCCAGCAGTAACTATAATTCACCCCTCCACTTT.

The chain couples TRBV9 to TRBJ1-3; D may be TRBD1 (5 bases). CDR1 SGDLS and CDR2 YYNGEE come from the germline V gene. There are 15 residues in the CDR3. Trimming removed 0 bases from V and 9 bases from J, with 16 bases in between. Here the CDR3 reads CASSVEEGKVGTIYF. The CDR3 DNA follows: TGTGCCAGCAGCGTAGAGGAGGGGAAGGTCGGCACCATATATTTT.

This chain joins TRBV27 and TRBJ2-1; D gene uncertain. CDR1 is MNHEY and CDR2 is SMNVEV in the germline V gene (reference sequence). Trimming took 8 bases from V and 12 from J, leaving 14 bases between them. The CDR3 has 11 residues. DNA for the CDR3: TGTGCCAGCCGATATAAGGTGCGGCAGTTCTTC. It encodes CASRYKVRQFF.